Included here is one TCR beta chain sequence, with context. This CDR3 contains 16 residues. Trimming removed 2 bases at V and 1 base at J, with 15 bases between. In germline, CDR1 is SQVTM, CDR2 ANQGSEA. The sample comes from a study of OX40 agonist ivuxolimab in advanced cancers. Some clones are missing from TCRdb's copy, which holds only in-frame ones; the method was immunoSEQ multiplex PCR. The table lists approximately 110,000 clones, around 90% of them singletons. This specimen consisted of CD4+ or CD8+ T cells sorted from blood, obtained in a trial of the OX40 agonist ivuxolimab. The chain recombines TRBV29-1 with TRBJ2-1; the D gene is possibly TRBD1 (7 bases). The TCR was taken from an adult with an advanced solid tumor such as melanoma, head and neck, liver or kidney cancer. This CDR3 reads CSVEWAGTDSYNEQFF. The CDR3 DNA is TGCAGCGTTGAATGGGCGGGGACAGATTCCTACAATGAGCAGTTCTTC.